A single sample is the source of the 27 T cell receptor beta chains below, sequenced in a study of long-term antiretroviral therapy in people with HIV. This was the immunoSEQ v3.0 assay at survey level. Measured with immunoSEQ multiplex PCR; TCRdb has only the in-frame clones, and not every one. The repertoire holds around 20,000 clones, with roughly 78% as singletons. The input for sequencing was unsorted PBMCs, taken at the start of antiretroviral therapy, before treatment. The receptors stem from a woman between 40 and 50 years old with HIV.

The V call is TRBV9, the J call TRBJ2-3; 9 nucleotides line up with TRBD2. Germline-derived CDR1 and CDR2 are SGDLS and YYNGEE. The CDR3 has 17 amino acids. The J segment lost 5 bases and the V segment lost 1 base, leaving 11 bases of the junction unmatched. DNA for the CDR3: TGTGCCAGCAGCGTATGGGGGTTAGCGGGGGTTAAAGATACGCAGTATTTT. Protein product: CASSVWGLAGVKDTQYF. Using reference TRBV9 and TRBJ2-3 for the parts outside the CDR3, the full variable domain is DSGVTQTPKHLITATGQRVTLRCSPRSGDLSVYWYQQSLDQGLQFLIQYYNGEERAKGNILERFSAQQFPDLHSELNLSSLELGDSALYFCASSVWGLAGVKDTQYFGPGTRLTVL.

This sequence joins TRBV18 and TRBJ2-7; 9 nucleotides agree with TRBD1. The CDR3 is made up of 14 amino acids. Germline V gene data show CDR1 as KGHSH and CDR2 as LQKENI. With V trimmed by 3 bases and J by 3 bases, 3 bases remained unmatched. Written as DNA, the CDR3 is TGTGCCAGCTCACCGGGACAGGGTAGCTACGAGCAGTACTTC. Translating it yields CASSPGQGSYEQYF.

The chain recombines TRBV25-1 with TRBJ1-2; D unresolved. CDR1 is MGHDK, CDR2 SYGVNS, per germline. Trimming shortened V by 1 base and J by 8 bases, and 5 bases separated the two germline ends. The CDR3 has 11 amino acids. This CDR3 is CASSEFRGYTF. CDR3 bases: TGTGCCAGCAGTGAATTTCGCGGCTACACCTTC.

V gene TRBV10-3 combines with J gene TRBJ1-3, with a possible D match to TRBD1 (6 bases). Trimming cost V 2 bases and J 3 bases, with 20 bases left between them. CDR3 length: 18 residues. Per germline, CDR1 ENHRY and CDR2 SYGVKD. Written as DNA, the CDR3 is TGTGCCATCAGTGAGCCCGATTTGGAGGGGGGGCTTGGAAACACCATATATTTT. This translates into CAISEPDLEGGLGNTIYF.

This chain links TRBV10-3 with TRBJ2-4; 8 bases fit TRBD1. CDR1 and CDR2 (germline): ENHRY, SYGVKD. CDR3 length equals 12 residues. V lost 6 bases, J lost 7 bases, and 2 bases stayed unmatched. The CDR3 here is CAIRDRENIQYF. The CDR3 DNA follows: TGTGCCATCAGGGACAGGGAGAACATTCAGTACTTC.

This chain joins TRBV28 and TRBJ1-3; 10 nucleotides align to TRBD1. This CDR3 region has 15 residues. V was clipped by 6 bases and J by 3 bases; unmatched bases: 5. In germline, CDR1 is MDHEN, CDR2 SYDVKM. The CDR3 DNA reads as TGTGCCAGCAGACCTGACAGGGGGCATGGAAACACCATATATTTT. Protein product: CASRPDRGHGNTIYF. Supplemented by reference TRBV28 and TRBJ1-3, the full variable domain reads DVKVTQSSRYLVKRTGEKVFLECVQDMDHENMFWYRQDPGLGLRLIYFSYDVKMKEKGDIPEGYSVSREKKERFSLILESASTNQTSMYLCASRPDRGHGNTIYFGEGSWLTVV.

The chain recombines TRBV9 with TRBJ2-5, with 7 bases fitting TRBD1. Germline loops: CDR1 SGDLS, CDR2 YYNGEE. The V gene end was trimmed by 3 bases and the J gene end by 4 bases; junction bases not matched to a gene: 9. The CDR3 has 15 residues. CDR3 in amino acids: CASSGRQGRGETQYF. The CDR3 DNA reads TGTGCCAGCAGCGGGAGACAGGGTAGGGGAGAGACCCAGTACTTC. The full variable domain, rest sourced from reference TRBV9 and TRBJ2-5, is DSGVTQTPKHLITATGQRVTLRCSPRSGDLSVYWYQQSLDQGLQFLIQYYNGEERAKGNILERFSAQQFPDLHSELNLSSLELGDSALYFCASSGRQGRGETQYFGPGTRLLVL.

The chain combines TRBV4-2 with TRBJ1-6; no clear D gene. This CDR3 contains 16 residues. V lost 0 bases to trimming and J lost 10 bases, with 16 bases between them. Germline CDR1 reads LGHNA; CDR2 reads YNFKEQ. CDR3 region: CASSQDFSRSESPLHF. CDR3 nucleotides: TGTGCCAGCAGCCAAGATTTTAGCAGGTCTGAGTCACCCCTCCACTTT.

The rearrangement uses TRBV7-8 and TRBJ1-4; the D is unclear. V was trimmed by 3 bases and J by 8 bases, leaving 4 bases between them. Germline V CDR1 and CDR2: SGHVS, FQNEAQ. CDR3 length equals 11 residues. CDR3 DNA sequence: TGTGCCAGCAGCTTCGGGGAAAAACTGTTTTTT. This sequence encodes CASSFGEKLFF. The whole variable domain, remainder taken from reference TRBV7-8 and TRBJ1-4, is GAGVSQSPRYKVAKRGQDVALRCDPISGHVSLFWYQQALGQGPEFLTYFQNEAQLDKSGLPSDRFFAERPEGSVSTLKIQRTQQEDSAVYLCASSFGEKLFFGSGTQLSVL.

This chain links TRBV5-1 with TRBJ1-5; D is unclear. The V gene's germline CDR1 is SGHRS and CDR2 YFSETQ. The CDR3 covers 15 residues. Trimming shortened V by 6 bases and J by 2 bases, and 15 bases separated the two germline ends. Here the CDR3 reads CASTPGLDGNQPQHF. CDR3 sequence (DNA): TGCGCCAGCACCCCCGGCCTAGATGGCAATCAGCCCCAGCATTTT.

This clone was observed a single time. The rearrangement links TRBV6-5 to TRBJ2-7; 11 bases fit TRBD2. The CDR3 length is 14 residues. In germline, CDR1 is MNHEY, CDR2 SVGAGI. The J segment lost 4 bases and the V segment lost 4 bases, leaving 3 bases of the junction unmatched. The CDR3 region has the DNA TGTGCCAGCAGTTCGGGACTAGCGGTTTACGAGCAGTACTTC. Protein sequence: CASSSGLAVYEQYF.

The chain is built from TRBV2 and TRBJ2-4; D gene uncertain. Germline CDR1 SNHLY, CDR2 FYNNEI. The length of the CDR3 is 17 residues. The ends were cut back, 6 bases at V and 0 bases at J, with 18 bases in the middle. DNA of the CDR3: TGTGCCAGCAGAGCCGGCCGACCCTTGCTAGCCAAAAACATTCAGTACTTC. Residues: CASRAGRPLLAKNIQYF.

The chain couples TRBV6-5 to TRBJ2-1; 7 bases match TRBD1. J gave up 7 bases and V 0 bases, and 9 bases lay outside the gene matches. Germline V gene lookup returns CDR1 MNHEY and CDR2 SVGAGI. The CDR3 runs 16 residues. Here the CDR3 reads CASSYSQGDILNEQFF. In DNA, the CDR3 is TGTGCCAGCAGTTACTCTCAGGGGGACATACTGAATGAGCAGTTCTTC.

The gene calls are TRBV11-1 and TRBJ1-6; D call uncertain. The CDR3 has 16 amino acids. Germline CDR1 reads SGHAT; CDR2 reads FQDESV (reference sequence). The ends were cut back, 3 bases at V and 0 bases at J, with 9 bases in the middle. CDR3 residues: CASSLVGDSYNSPLHF. CDR3 DNA: TGTGCCAGCAGCTTGGTGGGTGACTCCTATAATTCACCCCTCCACTTT.

The chain recombines TRBV7-6 with TRBJ2-5; TRBD1 aligns across 8 bases. V lost 1 base, J lost 2 bases, and 3 bases stayed unmatched. Germline V gives CDR1 SGHVS, CDR2 FNYEAQ. This CDR3 has 15 amino acids. DNA of the CDR3: TGTGCCAGCAGCTTAGGGACAGGGACTCAAGAGACCCAGTACTTC. This encodes CASSLGTGTQETQYF.

The chain recombines TRBV7-9 with TRBJ2-5; 7 positions agree with TRBD1. Germline CDR1 is SEHNR and CDR2 is FQNEAQ (reference sequence). The CDR3 consists of 16 residues. The trim removed 4 bases at V and 0 bases at J, leaving 8 bases unmatched. DNA for the CDR3: TGTGCCAGCAGCTCTACAGGGGAAGGGTACCAAGAGACCCAGTACTTC. Translating gives CASSSTGEGYQETQYF. The full variable domain, in which reference TRBV7-9 and TRBJ2-5 provide the parts outside the CDR3, is DTGVSQNPRHKITKRGQNVTFRCDPISEHNRLYWYRQTLGQGPEFLTYFQNEAQLEKSRLLSDRFSAERPKGSFSTLEIQRTEQGDSAMYLCASSSTGEGYQETQYFGPGTRLLVL.

The rearrangement joins TRBV30 to TRBJ1-2; D is undetermined. Germline V gene sequence: CDR1 GTSNPN, CDR2 SVGIG (reference sequence). The V gene lost 3 bases and the J gene lost 3 bases, with 11 bases spanning the gap. This CDR3 contains 13 residues. Here the CDR3 reads CAWSGVGYYGYTF. The CDR3, as DNA: TGTGCCTGGAGCGGGGTGGGCTACTATGGCTACACCTTC.

V and J are TRBV18 and TRBJ2-1; possibly TRBD1 or TRBD2 for D (6 bases each). The CDR3 runs to 17 residues. V lost 0 bases, J lost 4 bases, and 16 bases lay in between. The germline V gene encodes CDR1 KGHSH and CDR2 LQKENI. CDR3 residues: CASSPPGGLPRYNEQFF. The CDR3 nucleotides read TGTGCCAGCTCACCACCAGGGGGGCTGCCCCGGTACAATGAGCAGTTCTTC.

The chain uses TRBV7-9 and TRBJ1-2, with TRBD1 as a possible D gene (5 bases). V was trimmed by 5 bases and J by 1 base, leaving 8 bases between them. CDR1 is SEHNR and CDR2 is FQNEAQ in the germline V gene (reference sequence). The CDR3 spans 13 residues. The CDR3 region has the DNA TGTGCCAGCAGCCTCAGGGATAACTATGGCTACACCTTC. It specifies CASSLRDNYGYTF.

This sequence joins TRBV15 and TRBJ2-1, with 9 bases lining up with TRBD2. The CDR3 is 16 residues long. V trimming: 3 bases; J trimming: 4 bases; junction bases outside the gene matches: 7. The germline CDR1 and CDR2 sequences are LNHNV and YYDKDF (reference sequence). The CDR3 reads CATSRLAGTQYNEQFF. As DNA, the CDR3 is TGTGCCACCAGCAGGCTAGCGGGGACACAGTACAATGAGCAGTTCTTC.

Only a few counts were recorded for this clone. The chain uses TRBV28 and TRBJ1-2; tentatively, D is TRBD1 (6 bases). Germline V CDR1 and CDR2: MDHEN, SYDVKM. The CDR3 is 14 amino acids. The V gene lost 3 bases and the J gene lost 8 bases, with 16 bases spanning the gap. The CDR3 sequence: CASSFSGAIGGYTF. The CDR3 DNA reads as TGTGCCAGCAGTTTCTCAGGGGCAATCGGAGGCTACACCTTC.

CDR3 nucleotides: TGTGCCAGCAGCCTTGGACAGGGCGCCTATGGCTACACCTTC. Translated: CASSLGQGAYGYTF. The chain carries TRBV7-9 and TRBJ1-2, with 8 nucleotides matching TRBD1. The ends lost 5 bases at V and 4 bases at J; junction bases unmatched: 6. Germline CDR1 reads SEHNR; CDR2 reads FQNEAQ (reference sequence). The CDR3 extends over 14 amino acids.

V and J are TRBV9 and TRBJ2-2; 7 bases map to TRBD1. Germline CDR1 is SGDLS and CDR2 is YYNGEE. J lost 5 bases, V lost 0 bases, and 4 bases had no gene match. The CDR3 is 15 residues long. Here the CDR3 DNA reads TGTGCCAGCAGCGTAGACAGGGGTCGGACCGGGGAGCTGTTTTTT. This gives the protein CASSVDRGRTGELFF.

The count of this clone is one. The chain joins TRBV7-2 to TRBJ1-6; D might be TRBD1 (5 bases). The CDR3 extends over 15 amino acids. Germline assignment: CDR1 SGHTA and CDR2 FQGNSA. V was cut by 5 bases and J by 3 bases, with 11 bases left in between. This CDR3 is CASSLWDLYNSPLHF. For the CDR3, the DNA is TGTGCCAGCAGCCTATGGGACCTCTATAATTCACCCCTCCACTTT.

V and J are TRBV18 and TRBJ1-5; tentative D call: TRBD1 (6 bases). Germline V gives CDR1 KGHSH, CDR2 LQKENI. V lost 2 bases, J lost 7 bases, and 12 bases lay in between. The CDR3 has 14 residues. DNA for the CDR3: TGTGCCAGCTCACCAGGAGGGGGTTTCCAGCCCCAGCATTTT. Its translation: CASSPGGGFQPQHF.

This chain links TRBV6-5 with TRBJ2-7; 8 bases line up with TRBD1. This CDR3 comprises 14 residues. The V gene's germline CDR1 is MNHEY and CDR2 SVGAGI. The V gene end was trimmed by 5 bases and the J gene end by 0 bases; junction bases not matched to a gene: 3. The CDR3 DNA reads TGTGCCAGCAGTAGACAGGGGCCCTCCTACGAGCAGTACTTC. Protein: CASSRQGPSYEQYF.

The CDR3 here is CARSWSGQFCSGANVLTF. The CDR3, as DNA: TGTGCCAGAAGCTGGTCGGGACAGTTTTGCTCTGGGGCCAACGTCCTGACTTTC. The rearrangement links TRBV5-3 to TRBJ2-6; 7 bases map to TRBD1. TRBV5-3 is an open reading frame, and its role is uncertain. The CDR3 consists of 18 residues. Germline trimming cut 3 bases from V and 0 bases from J; bases unmatched to any gene: 9.